These T cell receptor beta chains were read from a single sample in a study of cytomegalovirus exposure and HLA in healthy donors. TCRdb's table, derived via immunoSEQ multiplex PCR, lists solely in-frame clones and lacks some. The sample has 65,000 to 90,000 clones. The sample taken for sequencing was PBMCs. The source of these receptors is a female donor in good health and CMV-seropositive. Each CDR3 is given with its conserved first and last residue. A D gene is named only where the DNA matches it firmly.

DNA: TGTGCCAGCAGTTACTCCCAGGGCACTGAAGCTTTCTTT
CDR3: CASSYSQGTEAFF
V: TRBV6-5
D: .
J: TRBJ1-1

DNA: TGTGCCTGGAGTGGGGCGTTCTCTGGAAACACCATATATTTT
CDR3: CAWSGAFSGNTIYF
V: TRBV30
D: .
J: TRBJ1-3

DNA: TGTGCCTATTGCGTGACTAGCGGGATCGGATACAATGAGCAGTTCTTC
CDR3: CAYCVTSGIGYNEQFF
V: TRBV30
D: TRBD2
J: TRBJ2-1

DNA: TGTGCCAGCAGTTTTTCTAGTCAGCCCCAGCATTTT
CDR3: CASSFSSQPQHF
V: TRBV28
D: .
J: TRBJ1-5

DNA: TGTGCCAGTAGTATGGCAGGCCCGACCTACAATGAGCAGTTCTTC
CDR3: CASSMAGPTYNEQFF
V: TRBV19
D: .
J: TRBJ2-1

DNA: TGTGCCAGCAGCCCAAGGGCCGGGACAGCCAACGCCTACGAGCAGTACTTC
CDR3: CASSPRAGTANAYEQYF
V: TRBV5-8
D: TRBD1
J: TRBJ2-7

DNA: TGCGCCAGCAGCCAAGAGACCGCGGGTGCTTTCTTT
CDR3: CASSQETAGAFF
V: TRBV4-1
D: .
J: TRBJ1-1

DNA: TGTGCCAGCTCACCAGGTCAGCGGGAGGCTGAGCAGTTCTTC
CDR3: CASSPGQREAEQFF
V: TRBV18
D: TRBD2
J: TRBJ2-1

DNA: TGTGCCAGCAGTTACACGACTAGCGGGAGCTACGAGCAGTACTTC
CDR3: CASSYTTSGSYEQYF
V: TRBV6-5
D: TRBD2
J: TRBJ2-7

DNA: TGTGCCTGGACGCACGGGACAGCATATGGCTACACCTTC
CDR3: CAWTHGTAYGYTF
V: TRBV30
D: TRBD1
J: TRBJ1-2

DNA: TGTGCCAGCAGCGCAGCAGGGGGCGAGAACACTGAAGCTTTCTTT
CDR3: CASSAAGGENTEAFF
V: TRBV4-2
D: TRBD1
J: TRBJ1-1

DNA: TGTGCCAGCAGCTTCGTCGCGGAGGCTCCCTATGGCTACACCTTC
CDR3: CASSFVAEAPYGYTF
V: TRBV7-8
D: .
J: TRBJ1-2

DNA: TGTGCCAGCAGTCTAGCTAATGAAGGAGTCGCCGCAGATACGCAGTATTTT
CDR3: CASSLANEGVAADTQYF
V: TRBV28
D: .
J: TRBJ2-3

DNA: TGTGCCAGCAGCGTAGCGGGGGGGCCAGGTGAGCAGTACTTC
CDR3: CASSVAGGPGEQYF
V: TRBV9
D: TRBD2
J: TRBJ2-7